The 6 T cell receptor beta chains given below trace back to one sample, sequenced in a study of somatic mutations in cytotoxic T cells in rheumatoid arthritis. Some clones are missing from TCRdb's copy, which holds only in-frame ones; the method was immunoSEQ multiplex PCR. The data show about 10,000 clones, 65% to 85% seen once. Sequenced sample: CD8+ T cells sorted from blood. The receptors originated from a woman in her forties or fifties in good health.

This chain joins TRBV19 and TRBJ2-7, with 10 nucleotides matching TRBD2. Trimming at V came to 8 bases and at J to 2 bases, leaving 6 bases not matched to a gene. The CDR3 has 14 amino acids. In germline, CDR1 is LNHDA, CDR2 SQIVND (reference sequence). CDR3 loop: CASGASGGPYEQYF. The CDR3 region has the DNA TGTGCCAGTGGAGCTAGCGGGGGTCCCTACGAGCAGTACTTC.

The chain links TRBV7-8 to TRBJ1-1, with 7 bases that match TRBD1. Germline CDR1 is SGHVS and CDR2 is FQNEAQ. With 2 bases clipped from V and 11 bases from J, the junction kept 8 bases outside the gene matches. This CDR3 comprises 13 residues. CDR3 protein: CASSLQPGQSAFF. In DNA form, the CDR3 reads TGTGCCAGCAGCTTACAACCGGGACAGTCGGCTTTCTTT.

This chain joins TRBV13 and TRBJ1-2, with 8 bases that match TRBD1. CDR1 PRHDT and CDR2 FYEKMQ come from the germline V gene (reference sequence). The CDR3 has 15 residues. V lost 5 bases, J lost 7 bases, and 12 bases stayed unmatched. For the CDR3, the DNA is TGTGCCAGCAGCAATAACCCTACCCAGGGGGCTGGCTACACCTTC. Amino acids: CASSNNPTQGAGYTF.

The V and J genes are TRBV14 and TRBJ1-1; D unresolved. Trimming removed 2 bases at V and 1 base at J, with 5 bases between. This CDR3 contains 13 residues. From germline, CDR1 is SGHDN and CDR2 FVKESK. The CDR3 spells CASSQRRNTEAFF. CDR3 bases: TGTGCCAGCAGCCAACGGAGGAACACTGAAGCTTTCTTT.

The chain couples TRBV13 to TRBJ1-1; maybe TRBD1 (6 bases). The CDR3 runs to 15 residues. Germline assignment: CDR1 PRHDT and CDR2 FYEKMQ (reference sequence). Trimming left V 5 bases short and J 4 bases short, with 17 bases between. The DNA for the CDR3 is TGTGCCAGCAGCCCCGGTTCCAGGGGAAGCACTGAAGCTTTCTTT. Encoded protein: CASSPGSRGSTEAFF.

The chain employs TRBV27 and TRBJ1-4, with 8 bases lining up with TRBD1. The V segment lost 6 bases and the J segment 3 bases; nucleotides outside the gene matches: 9. The CDR3 is 16 amino acids. CDR1 is MNHEY, CDR2 SMNVEV, per germline (reference sequence). The CDR3 nucleotides read TGTGCCAGCAGGGGAGCAGGGGGCAGGGCTAATGAAAAACTGTTTTTT. Translating it yields CASRGAGGRANEKLFF.